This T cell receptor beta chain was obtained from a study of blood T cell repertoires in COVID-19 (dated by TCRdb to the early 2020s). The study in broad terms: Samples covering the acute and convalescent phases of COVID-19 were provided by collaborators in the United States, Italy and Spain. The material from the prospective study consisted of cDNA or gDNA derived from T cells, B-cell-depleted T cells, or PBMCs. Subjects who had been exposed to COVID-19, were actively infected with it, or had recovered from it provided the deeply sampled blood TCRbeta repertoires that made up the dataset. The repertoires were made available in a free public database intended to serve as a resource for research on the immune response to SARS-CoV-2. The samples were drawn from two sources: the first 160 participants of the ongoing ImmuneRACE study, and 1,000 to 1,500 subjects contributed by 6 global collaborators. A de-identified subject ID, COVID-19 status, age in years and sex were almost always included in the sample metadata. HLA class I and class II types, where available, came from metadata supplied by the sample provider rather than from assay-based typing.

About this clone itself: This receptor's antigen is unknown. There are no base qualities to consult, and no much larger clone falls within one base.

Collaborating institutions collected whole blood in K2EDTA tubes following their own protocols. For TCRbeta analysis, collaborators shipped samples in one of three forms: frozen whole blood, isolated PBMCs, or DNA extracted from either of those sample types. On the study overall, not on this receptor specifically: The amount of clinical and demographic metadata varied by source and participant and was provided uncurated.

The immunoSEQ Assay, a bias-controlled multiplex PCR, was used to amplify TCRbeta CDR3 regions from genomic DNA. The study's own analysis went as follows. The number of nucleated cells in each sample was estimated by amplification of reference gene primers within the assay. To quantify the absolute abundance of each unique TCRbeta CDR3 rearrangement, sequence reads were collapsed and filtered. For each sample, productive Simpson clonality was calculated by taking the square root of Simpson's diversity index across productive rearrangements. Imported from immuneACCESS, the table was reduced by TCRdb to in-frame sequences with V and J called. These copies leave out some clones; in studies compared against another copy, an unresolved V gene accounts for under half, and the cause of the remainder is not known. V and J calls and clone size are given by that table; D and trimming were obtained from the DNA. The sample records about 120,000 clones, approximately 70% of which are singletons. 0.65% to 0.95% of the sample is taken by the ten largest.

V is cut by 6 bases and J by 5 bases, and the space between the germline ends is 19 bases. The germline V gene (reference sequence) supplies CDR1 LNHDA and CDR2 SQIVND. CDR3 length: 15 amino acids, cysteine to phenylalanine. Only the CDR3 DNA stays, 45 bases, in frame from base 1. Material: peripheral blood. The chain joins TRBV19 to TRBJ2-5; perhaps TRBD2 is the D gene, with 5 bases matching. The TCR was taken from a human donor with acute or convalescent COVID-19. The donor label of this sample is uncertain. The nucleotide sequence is TGTGCCAGTAGCCCGGGTGGCCAGCGAGGGGAGACCCAGTACTTC. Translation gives CASSPGGQRGETQYF.